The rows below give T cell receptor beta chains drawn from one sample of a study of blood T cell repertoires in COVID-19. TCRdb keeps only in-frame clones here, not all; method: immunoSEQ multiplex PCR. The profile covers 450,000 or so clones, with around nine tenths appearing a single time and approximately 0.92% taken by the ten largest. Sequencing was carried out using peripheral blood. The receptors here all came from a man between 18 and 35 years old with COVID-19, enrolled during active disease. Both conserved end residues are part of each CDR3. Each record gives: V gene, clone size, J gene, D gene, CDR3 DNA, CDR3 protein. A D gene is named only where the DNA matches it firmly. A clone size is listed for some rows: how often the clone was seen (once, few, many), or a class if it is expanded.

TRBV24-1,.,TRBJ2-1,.,TGTGCCACCAGTGATTCCGGGACACCGTCCTACAATGAGCAGTTCTTC,CATSDSGTPSYNEQFF
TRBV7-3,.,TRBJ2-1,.,TGTGCCAGCAGCTTAAAGGGTGGGAGAGGGGAGCAGTTCTTC,CASSLKGGRGEQFF
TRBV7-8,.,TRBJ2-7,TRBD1,TGTGCCAGCAGCGCCGGGACAGGGCCCTACGAGCAGTACTTC,CASSAGTGPYEQYF
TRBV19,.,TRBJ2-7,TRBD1,TGTGCCAGTAGTATGGGACAGGGGTGGGCCTACGAGCAGTACTTC,CASSMGQGWAYEQYF
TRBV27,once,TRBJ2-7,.,TGTGCCAGCAGTTTAGCTATAACCTCCTACGAGCAGTACTTC,CASSLAITSYEQYF
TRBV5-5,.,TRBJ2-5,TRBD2,TGTGCCAGCACCAAAGCAGGGATAGCGGGAGGAGGGGAGACCCAGTACTTC,CASTKAGIAGGGETQYF
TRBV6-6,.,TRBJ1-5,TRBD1,TGTGCCAGCAGCCCTTCGACAGGGGCTTATCAGCCCCAGCATTTT,CASSPSTGAYQPQHF
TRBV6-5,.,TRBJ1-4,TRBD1,TGTGCCAGCACTGGGACAGGAGTTGAAAAACTGTTTTTT,CASTGTGVEKLFF
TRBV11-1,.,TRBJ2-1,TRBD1,TGTGCCAGCAGCTTAGCGACAGGGGGATACAATGAGCAGTTCTTC,CASSLATGGYNEQFF
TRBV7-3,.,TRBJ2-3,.,TGTGCCAGCAGCCTTCGAGGGCGCACAGATACGCAGTATTTT,CASSLRGRTDTQYF
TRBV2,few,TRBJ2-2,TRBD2,TGTGCCAGCAGCTTACTAGCGGGAAGTACCGGGGAGCTGTTTTTT,CASSLLAGSTGELFF
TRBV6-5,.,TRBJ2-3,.,TGTGCCAGCAGGGGGGGGGCCGGCACAGATACGCAGTATTTT,CASRGGAGTDTQYF
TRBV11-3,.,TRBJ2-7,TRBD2,TGTGCCAGCAGCCCCGTACTAGCGGGAGGACCCTACGAGCAGTACTTC,CASSPVLAGGPYEQYF
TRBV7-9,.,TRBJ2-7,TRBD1,TGTGCCAGCATCTCAGAGACAGGGATTCTTTCCTACGAGCAGTACTTC,CASISETGILSYEQYF
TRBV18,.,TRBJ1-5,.,TGTGCCAGCTCACCTCTAGGACAGAGCAATCAGCCCCAGCATTTT,CASSPLGQSNQPQHF
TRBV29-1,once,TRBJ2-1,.,TGCAGCGTTTACAGGGCCAATGAGCAGTTCTTC,CSVYRANEQFF
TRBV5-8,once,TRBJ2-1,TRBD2,TGTGCCAGCAGACTCCGTAGCGGGGGGGCCTCCAATGAGCAGTTCTTC,CASRLRSGGASNEQFF
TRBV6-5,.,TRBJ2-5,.,TGTGCCAGCAAGCGTGGGGGGTCCCAAGAGACCCAGTACTTC,CASKRGGSQETQYF
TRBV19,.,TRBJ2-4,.,TGTGCCAGTAGTATAGGGGCAGGAGCCAAAAACATTCAGTACTTC,CASSIGAGAKNIQYF
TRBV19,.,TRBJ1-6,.,TGTGCCAGTAGTATGAGGACACCAGACTCACCCCTCCACTTT,CASSMRTPDSPLHF
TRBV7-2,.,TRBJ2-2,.,TGTGCCAGCAGCTTAAGGTCGGGAGCCGCCGGGGAGCTGTTTTTT,CASSLRSGAAGELFF
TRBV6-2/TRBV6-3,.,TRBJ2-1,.,TGTGCCAGCAGTTACGTACTAGTCTACAATGAGCAGTTCTTC,CASSYVLVYNEQFF
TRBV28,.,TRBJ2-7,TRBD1,TGTGCCAGCAGTTTTGCCCTCCGGACAGGGGACGAGCAGTACTTC,CASSFALRTGDEQYF
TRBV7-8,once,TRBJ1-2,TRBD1,TGTGCCAGCAGCCGCGGGACAGGGAGGGACTATGGCTACACCTTC,CASSRGTGRDYGYTF
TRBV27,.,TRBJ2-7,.,TGTGCCAGCAGCCGAATCGGGGCCTACGAGCAGTACTTC,CASSRIGAYEQYF